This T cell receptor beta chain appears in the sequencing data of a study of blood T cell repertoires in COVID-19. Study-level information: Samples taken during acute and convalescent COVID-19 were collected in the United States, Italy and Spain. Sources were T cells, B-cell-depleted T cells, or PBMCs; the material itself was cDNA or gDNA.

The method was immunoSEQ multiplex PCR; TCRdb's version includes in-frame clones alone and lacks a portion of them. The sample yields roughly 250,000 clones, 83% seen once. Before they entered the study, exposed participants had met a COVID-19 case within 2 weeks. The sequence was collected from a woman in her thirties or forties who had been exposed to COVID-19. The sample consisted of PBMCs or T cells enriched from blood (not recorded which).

CDR3 region: CASSQAGFGPQHF. The CDR3, as DNA: TGTGCCAGCAGCCAAGCCGGGTTTGGGCCCCAGCATTTT. V gene TRBV3-1 (or the pseudogene TRBV3-2) combines with J gene TRBJ1-5; D ambiguous. Germline V CDR1 and CDR2: LGHDT, YNNKEL (reference sequence). V was clipped by 1 base and J by 9 bases, with 10 bases between them. This CDR3 is built from 13 residues.